The sequence of this T cell receptor (beta chain) was determined in a study of PD-1 blockade in mismatch repair-deficient tumors. Clones were sequenced by immunoSEQ multiplex PCR, and TCRdb holds only the in-frame ones, with some missing. The data contain about 67,000 clones, more than 75% of them seen just once; the ten biggest clones take up approximately 5%. Per the germline V gene, CDR1 is SGHTA and CDR2 is FQGNSA. After removal of 3 bases from V and 7 bases from J, the junction contained 8 bases not matched to a gene. The CDR3 contains 14 residues. This receptor was taken from an adult with mismatch repair-deficient cancer. The input for sequencing was peripheral blood, taken 2 weeks after starting pembrolizumab. V gene TRBV7-2 combines with J gene TRBJ2-7, with TRBD2 identical over 8 bases. This chain's CDR3 is CASSFGGRSAEQYF. The CDR3 nucleotides are TGTGCCAGCAGCTTTGGCGGGAGGTCGGCTGAGCAGTACTTC.